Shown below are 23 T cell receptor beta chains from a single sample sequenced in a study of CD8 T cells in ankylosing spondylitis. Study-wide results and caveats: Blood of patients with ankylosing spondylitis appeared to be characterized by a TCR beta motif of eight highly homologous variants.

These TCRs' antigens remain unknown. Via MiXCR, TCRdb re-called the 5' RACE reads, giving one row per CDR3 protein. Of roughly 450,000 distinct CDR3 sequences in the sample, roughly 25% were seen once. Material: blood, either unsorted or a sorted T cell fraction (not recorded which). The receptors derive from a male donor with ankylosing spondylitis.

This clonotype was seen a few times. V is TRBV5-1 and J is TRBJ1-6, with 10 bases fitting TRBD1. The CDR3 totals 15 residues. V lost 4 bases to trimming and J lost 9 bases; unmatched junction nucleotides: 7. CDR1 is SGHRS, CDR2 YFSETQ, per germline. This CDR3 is CASSPRGQGSSPLHF. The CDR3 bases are TGCGCCAGCAGCCCCAGGGGACAGGGGAGTTCACCCCTCCACTTT.

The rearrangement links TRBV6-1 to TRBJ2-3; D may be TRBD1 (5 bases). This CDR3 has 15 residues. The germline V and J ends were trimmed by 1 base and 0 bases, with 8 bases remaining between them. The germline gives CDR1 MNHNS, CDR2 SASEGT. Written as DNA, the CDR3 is TGTGCCAGCAGTGAAGTGGCAGGGAGCACAGATACGCAGTATTTT. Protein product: CASSEVAGSTDTQYF.

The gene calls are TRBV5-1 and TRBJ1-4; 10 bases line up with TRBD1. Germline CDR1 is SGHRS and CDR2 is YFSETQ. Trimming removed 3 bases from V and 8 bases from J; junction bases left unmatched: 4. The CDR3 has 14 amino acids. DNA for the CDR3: TGCGCCAGCAGCTCCGCGACAGGGGGCGAAAAACTGTTTTTT. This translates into CASSSATGGEKLFF.

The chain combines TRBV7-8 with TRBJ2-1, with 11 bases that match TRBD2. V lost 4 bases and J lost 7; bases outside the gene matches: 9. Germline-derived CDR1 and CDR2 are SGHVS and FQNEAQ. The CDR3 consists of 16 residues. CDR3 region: CASSYTSGSPRNEQFF. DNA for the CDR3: TGTGCCAGCAGCTATACTAGCGGGAGTCCAAGGAATGAGCAGTTCTTC.

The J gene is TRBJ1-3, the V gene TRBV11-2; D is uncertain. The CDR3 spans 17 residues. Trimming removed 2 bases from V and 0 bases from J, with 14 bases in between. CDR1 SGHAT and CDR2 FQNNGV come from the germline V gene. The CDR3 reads CASSLRRGINSGNTIYF. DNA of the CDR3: TGTGCCAGCAGCTTACGTCGGGGAATCAACTCTGGAAACACCATATATTTT.

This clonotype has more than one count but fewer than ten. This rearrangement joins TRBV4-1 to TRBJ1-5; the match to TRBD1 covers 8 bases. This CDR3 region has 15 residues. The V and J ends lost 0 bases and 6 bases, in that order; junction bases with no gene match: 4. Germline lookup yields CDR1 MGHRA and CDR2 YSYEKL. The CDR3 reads CASSQEPTGGQPQHF. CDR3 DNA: TGCGCCAGCAGCCAAGAGCCCACAGGGGGTCAGCCCCAGCATTTT.

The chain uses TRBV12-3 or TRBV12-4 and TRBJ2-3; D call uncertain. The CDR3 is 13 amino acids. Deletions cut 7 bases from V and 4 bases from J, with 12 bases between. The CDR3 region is CASKWLGADTQYF. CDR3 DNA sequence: TGTGCCAGCAAGTGGCTAGGTGCAGATACGCAGTATTTT.

The CDR3 reads CASSPAGRGYNQPQHF. CDR3 sequence (DNA): TGTGCCAGCAGCCCCGCAGGACGCGGGTACAATCAGCCCCAGCATTTT. V and J are TRBV5-8 and TRBJ1-5; D ambiguous. Trimming pared 4 bases from V and 3 bases from J, leaving 17 bases between. CDR1 is SGHTS and CDR2 is YDEGEE in the germline V gene. The CDR3 sequence is 16 residues long. Variable domain in full (rest from reference TRBV5-8 and TRBJ1-5): EAGVTQSPTHLIKTRGQQATLRCSPISGHTSVYWYQQALGLGLQFLLWYDEGEERNRGNFPPRFSGRQFPNYSSELNVNALELEDSALYLCASSPAGRGYNQPQHFGDGTRLSIL.

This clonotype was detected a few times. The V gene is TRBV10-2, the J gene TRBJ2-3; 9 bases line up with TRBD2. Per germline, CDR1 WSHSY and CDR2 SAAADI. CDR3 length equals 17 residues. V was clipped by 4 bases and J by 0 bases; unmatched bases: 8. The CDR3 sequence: CASSGPTSGPSTDTQYF. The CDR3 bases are TGCGCCAGCAGTGGCCCGACTAGCGGACCTAGCACAGATACGCAGTATTTT.

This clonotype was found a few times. In DNA, the CDR3 is TGTGCCTCGCGGGGGAGTGGTAGCTACACCTTC. As protein: CASRGSGSYTF. The chain links TRBV10-3 to TRBJ1-2; D possibly corresponds to TRBD1 (5 bases). CDR3 size: 11 residues. The V gene's germline CDR1 is ENHRY and CDR2 SYGVKD. Trimming removed 11 bases at V and 9 bases at J, with 16 bases between.

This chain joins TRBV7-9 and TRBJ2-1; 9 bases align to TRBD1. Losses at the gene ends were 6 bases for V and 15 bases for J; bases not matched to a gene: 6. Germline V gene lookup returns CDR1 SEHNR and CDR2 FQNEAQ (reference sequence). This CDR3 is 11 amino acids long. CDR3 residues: CASSAGTGLFF. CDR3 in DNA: TGTGCCAGCAGTGCCGGGACAGGGCTGTTCTTC.

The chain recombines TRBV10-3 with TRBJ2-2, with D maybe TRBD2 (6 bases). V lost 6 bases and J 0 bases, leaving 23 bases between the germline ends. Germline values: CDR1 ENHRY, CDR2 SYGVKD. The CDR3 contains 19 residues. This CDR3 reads CAIRGWGIAGIANTGELFF. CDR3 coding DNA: TGTGCCATCAGGGGCTGGGGAATTGCGGGAATCGCGAACACCGGGGAGCTGTTTTTT.

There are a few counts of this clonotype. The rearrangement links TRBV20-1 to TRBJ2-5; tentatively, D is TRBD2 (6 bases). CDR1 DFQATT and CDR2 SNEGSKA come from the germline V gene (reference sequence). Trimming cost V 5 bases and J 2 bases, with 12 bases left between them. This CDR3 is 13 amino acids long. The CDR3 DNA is TGCAGTGCTGAAGGTGGAGGGCAAGAGACCCAGTACTTC. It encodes CSAEGGGQETQYF.

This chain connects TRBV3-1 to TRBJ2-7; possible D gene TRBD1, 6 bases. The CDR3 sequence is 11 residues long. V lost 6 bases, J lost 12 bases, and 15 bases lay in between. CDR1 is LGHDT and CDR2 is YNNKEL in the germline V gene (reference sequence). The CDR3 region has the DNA TGTGCCAGCAGATCGCCGGGACAACTGTACTTC. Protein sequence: CASRSPGQLYF.

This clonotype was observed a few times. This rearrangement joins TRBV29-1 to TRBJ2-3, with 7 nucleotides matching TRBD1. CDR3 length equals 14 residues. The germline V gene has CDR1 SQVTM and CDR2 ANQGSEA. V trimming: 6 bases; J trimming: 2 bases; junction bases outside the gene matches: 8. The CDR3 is CSVRPTGNTDTQYF. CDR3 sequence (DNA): TGCAGCGTCCGCCCGACAGGGAACACAGATACGCAGTATTTT.

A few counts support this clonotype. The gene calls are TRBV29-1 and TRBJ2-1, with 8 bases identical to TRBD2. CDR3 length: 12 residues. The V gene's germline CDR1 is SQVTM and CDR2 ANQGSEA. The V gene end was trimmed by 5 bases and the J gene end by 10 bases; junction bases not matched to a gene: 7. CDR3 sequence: CSVSGVAGEQFF. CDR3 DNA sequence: TGCAGCGTTAGCGGGGTAGCGGGAGAGCAGTTCTTC.

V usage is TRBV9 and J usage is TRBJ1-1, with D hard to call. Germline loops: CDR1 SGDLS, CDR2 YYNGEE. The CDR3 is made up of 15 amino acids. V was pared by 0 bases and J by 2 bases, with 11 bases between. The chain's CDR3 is CASSVGPDSNTEAFF. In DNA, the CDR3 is TGTGCCAGCAGCGTAGGTCCGGACTCCAACACTGAAGCTTTCTTT. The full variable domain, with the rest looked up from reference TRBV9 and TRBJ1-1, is DSGVTQTPKHLITATGQRVTLRCSPRSGDLSVYWYQQSLDQGLQFLIQYYNGEERAKGNILERFSAQQFPDLHSELNLSSLELGDSALYFCASSVGPDSNTEAFFGQGTRLTVV.

CDR3 coding DNA: TGCAGTGCTAGTGGCCCGGTGCTAGATACGCAGTATTTT. Residues: CSASGPVLDTQYF. The chain links TRBV20-1 to TRBJ2-3; D is ambiguous. Trimming removed 3 bases at V and 5 bases at J, with 12 bases between. The germline gives CDR1 DFQATT, CDR2 SNEGSKA (reference sequence). This CDR3 is built from 13 residues.

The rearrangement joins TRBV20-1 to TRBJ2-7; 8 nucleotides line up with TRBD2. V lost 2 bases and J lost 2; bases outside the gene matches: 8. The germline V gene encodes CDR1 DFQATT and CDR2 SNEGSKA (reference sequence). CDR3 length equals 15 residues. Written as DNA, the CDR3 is TGCAGTGCTAGAATGCCGGCGGGAGGAGCCTACGAGCAGTACTTC. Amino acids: CSARMPAGGAYEQYF.

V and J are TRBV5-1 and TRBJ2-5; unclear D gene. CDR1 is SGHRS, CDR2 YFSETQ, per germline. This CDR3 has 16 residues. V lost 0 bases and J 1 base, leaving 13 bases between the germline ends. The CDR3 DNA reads TGCGCCAGCAGCTTGGTAGGAGCGACACCCCAAGAGACCCAGTACTTC. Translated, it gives CASSLVGATPQETQYF.

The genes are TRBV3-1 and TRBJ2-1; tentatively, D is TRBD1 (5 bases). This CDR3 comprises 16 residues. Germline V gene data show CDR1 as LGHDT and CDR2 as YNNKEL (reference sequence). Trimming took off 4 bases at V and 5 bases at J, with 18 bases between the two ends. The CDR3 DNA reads TGTGCCAGCAGCCCTCGTCAGGGAATAAGGAACAATGAGCAGTTCTTC. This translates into CASSPRQGIRNNEQFF.

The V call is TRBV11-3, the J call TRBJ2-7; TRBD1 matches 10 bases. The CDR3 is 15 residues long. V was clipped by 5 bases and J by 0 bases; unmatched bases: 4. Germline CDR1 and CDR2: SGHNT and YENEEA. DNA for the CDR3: TGTGCCAGCAGCCTGGGACAGGGGACCTCCTACGAGCAGTACTTC. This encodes CASSLGQGTSYEQYF.

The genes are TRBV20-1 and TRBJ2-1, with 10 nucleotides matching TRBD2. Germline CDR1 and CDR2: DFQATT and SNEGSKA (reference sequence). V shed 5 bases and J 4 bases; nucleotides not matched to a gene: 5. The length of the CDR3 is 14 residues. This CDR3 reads CSAYGLADYNEQFF. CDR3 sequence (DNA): TGCAGTGCTTACGGACTAGCGGATTACAATGAGCAGTTCTTC.